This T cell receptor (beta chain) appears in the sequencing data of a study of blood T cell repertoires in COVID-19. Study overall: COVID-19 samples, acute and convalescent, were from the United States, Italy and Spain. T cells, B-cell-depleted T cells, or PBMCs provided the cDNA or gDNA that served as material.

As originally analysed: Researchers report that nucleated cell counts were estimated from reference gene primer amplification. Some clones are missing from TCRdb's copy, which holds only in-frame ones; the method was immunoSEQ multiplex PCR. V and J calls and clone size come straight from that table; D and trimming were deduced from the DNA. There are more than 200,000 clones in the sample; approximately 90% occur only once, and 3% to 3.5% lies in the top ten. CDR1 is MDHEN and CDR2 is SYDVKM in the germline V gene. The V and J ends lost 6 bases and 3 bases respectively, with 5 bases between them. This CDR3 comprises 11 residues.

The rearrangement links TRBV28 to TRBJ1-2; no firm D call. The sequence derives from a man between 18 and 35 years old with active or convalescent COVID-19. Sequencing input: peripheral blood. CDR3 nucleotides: TGTGCCAGCAGGGAGTACTATGGCTACACCTTC. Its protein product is CASREYYGYTF.